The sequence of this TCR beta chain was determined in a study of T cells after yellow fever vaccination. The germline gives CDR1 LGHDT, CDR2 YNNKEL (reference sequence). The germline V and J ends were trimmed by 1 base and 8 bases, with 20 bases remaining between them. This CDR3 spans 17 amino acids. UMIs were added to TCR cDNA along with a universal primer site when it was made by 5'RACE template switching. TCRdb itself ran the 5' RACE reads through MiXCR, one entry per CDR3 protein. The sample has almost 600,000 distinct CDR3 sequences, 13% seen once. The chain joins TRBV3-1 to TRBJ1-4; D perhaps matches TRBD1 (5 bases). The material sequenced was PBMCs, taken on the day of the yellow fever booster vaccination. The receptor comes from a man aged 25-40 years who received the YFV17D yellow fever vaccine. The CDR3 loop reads CASSQGPPGWRNEKLFF. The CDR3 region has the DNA TGTGCCAGCAGCCAAGGACCACCAGGGTGGAGGAACGAAAAACTGTTTTTT.